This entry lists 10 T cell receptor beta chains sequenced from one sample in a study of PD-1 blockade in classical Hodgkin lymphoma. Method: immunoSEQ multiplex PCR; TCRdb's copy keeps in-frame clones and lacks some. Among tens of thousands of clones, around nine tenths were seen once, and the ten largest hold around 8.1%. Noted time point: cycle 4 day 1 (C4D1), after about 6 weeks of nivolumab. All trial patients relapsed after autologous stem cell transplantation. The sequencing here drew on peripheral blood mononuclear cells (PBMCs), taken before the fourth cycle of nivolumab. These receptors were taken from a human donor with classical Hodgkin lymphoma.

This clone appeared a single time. CDR3 sequence reads: CASSSTGGAGMGEKLFF. Written as DNA, the CDR3 is TGCGCCAGCAGCTCGACAGGGGGCGCAGGGATGGGTGAAAAACTGTTTTTT. This chain uses TRBV5-1 with TRBJ1-4; 10 bases agree with TRBD1. J was trimmed by 7 bases and V by 3 bases; bases with no gene match: 12. This CDR3 spans 17 amino acids. CDR1 is SGHRS and CDR2 is YFSETQ in the germline V gene.

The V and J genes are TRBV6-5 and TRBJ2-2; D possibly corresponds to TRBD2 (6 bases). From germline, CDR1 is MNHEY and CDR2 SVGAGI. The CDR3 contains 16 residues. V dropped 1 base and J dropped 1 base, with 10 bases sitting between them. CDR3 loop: CASSYLGTGNTGELFF. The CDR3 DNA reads TGTGCCAGCAGTTACTTGGGGACTGGGAACACCGGGGAGCTGTTTTTT.

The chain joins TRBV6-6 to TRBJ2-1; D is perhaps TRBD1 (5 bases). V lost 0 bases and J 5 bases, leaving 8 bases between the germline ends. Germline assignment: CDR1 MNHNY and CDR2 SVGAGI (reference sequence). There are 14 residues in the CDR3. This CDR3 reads CASSYSGQDNEQFF. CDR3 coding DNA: TGTGCCAGCAGTTACTCGGGGCAGGACAATGAGCAGTTCTTC.

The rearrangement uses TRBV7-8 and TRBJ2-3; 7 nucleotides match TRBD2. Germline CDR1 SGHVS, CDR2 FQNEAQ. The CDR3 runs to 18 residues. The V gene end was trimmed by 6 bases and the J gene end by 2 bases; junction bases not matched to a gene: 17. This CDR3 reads CASRPEFFEGRATDTQYF. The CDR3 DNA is TGTGCCAGCAGACCCGAATTTTTTGAGGGGAGGGCCACAGATACGCAGTATTTT. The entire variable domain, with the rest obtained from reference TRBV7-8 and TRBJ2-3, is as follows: GAGVSQSPRYKVAKRGQDVALRCDPISGHVSLFWYQQALGQGPEFLTYFQNEAQLDKSGLPSDRFFAERPEGSVSTLKIQRTQQEDSAVYLCASRPEFFEGRATDTQYFGPGTRLTVL.

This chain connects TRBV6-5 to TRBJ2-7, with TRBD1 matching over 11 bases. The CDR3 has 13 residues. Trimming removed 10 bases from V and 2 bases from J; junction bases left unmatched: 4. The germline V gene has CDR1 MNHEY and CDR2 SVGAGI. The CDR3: CATQDRGPYEQYF. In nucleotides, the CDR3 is TGTGCCACGCAGGACAGGGGGCCCTACGAGCAGTACTTC.

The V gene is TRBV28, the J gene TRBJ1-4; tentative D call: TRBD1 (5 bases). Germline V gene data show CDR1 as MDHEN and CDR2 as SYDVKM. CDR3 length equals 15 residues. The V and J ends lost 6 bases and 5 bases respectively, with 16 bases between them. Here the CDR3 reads CASRSPGGGNEKLFF. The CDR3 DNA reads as TGTGCCAGCAGATCCCCGGGGGGAGGGAATGAAAAACTGTTTTTT.

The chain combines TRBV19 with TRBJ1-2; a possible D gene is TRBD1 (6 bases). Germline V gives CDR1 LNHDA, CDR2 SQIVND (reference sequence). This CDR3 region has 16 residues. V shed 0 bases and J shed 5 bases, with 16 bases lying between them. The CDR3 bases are TGTGCCAGTAGTATAGACTGGACAGAAACCCTTTATGGCTACACCTTC. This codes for CASSIDWTETLYGYTF. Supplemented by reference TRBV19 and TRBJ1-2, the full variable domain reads DGGITQSPKYLFRKEGQNVTLSCEQNLNHDAMYWYRQDPGQGLRLIYYSQIVNDFQKGDIAEGYSVSREKKESFPLTVTSAQKNPTAFYLCASSIDWTETLYGYTFGSGTRLTVV.

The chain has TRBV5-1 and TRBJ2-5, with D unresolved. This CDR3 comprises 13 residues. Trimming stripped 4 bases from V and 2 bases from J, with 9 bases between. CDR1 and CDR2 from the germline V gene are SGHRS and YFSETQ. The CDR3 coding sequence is TGCGCCAGCAGCGAAGCTTTTCAAGAGACCCAGTACTTC. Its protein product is CASSEAFQETQYF.

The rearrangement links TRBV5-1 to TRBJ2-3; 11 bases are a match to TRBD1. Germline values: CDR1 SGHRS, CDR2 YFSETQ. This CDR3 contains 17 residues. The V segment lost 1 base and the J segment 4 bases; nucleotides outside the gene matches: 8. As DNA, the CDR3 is TGCGCCAGCAGCTTGAGTTCTTGGGACAGGGGGGCAGATACGCAGTATTTT. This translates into CASSLSSWDRGADTQYF.

CDR3 nucleotide sequence: TGTGCCAGCAGCTCCCCGGGCCTAGACTCTGGAAACACCATATATTTT. Translation gives CASSSPGLDSGNTIYF. The V gene is TRBV5-4, the J gene TRBJ1-3; D call uncertain. This CDR3 comprises 16 residues. Trimming took off 3 bases at V and 0 bases at J, with 13 bases between the two ends. Looked up from germline, CDR1 is SGHNT and CDR2 is YYREEE (reference sequence).